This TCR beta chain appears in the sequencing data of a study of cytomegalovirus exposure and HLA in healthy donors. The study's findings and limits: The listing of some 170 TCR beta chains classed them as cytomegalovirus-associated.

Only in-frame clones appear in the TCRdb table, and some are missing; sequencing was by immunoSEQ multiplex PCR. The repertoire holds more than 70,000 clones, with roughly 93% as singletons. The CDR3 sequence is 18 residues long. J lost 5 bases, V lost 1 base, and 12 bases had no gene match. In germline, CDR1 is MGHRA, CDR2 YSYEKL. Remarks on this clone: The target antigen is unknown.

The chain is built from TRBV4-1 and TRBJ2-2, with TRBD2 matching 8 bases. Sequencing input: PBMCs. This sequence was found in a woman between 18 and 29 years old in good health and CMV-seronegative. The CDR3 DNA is TGCGCCAGCAGCCAAGGTTTAACGGCGGGAGGCGGGACCGGGGAGCTGTTTTTT. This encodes CASSQGLTAGGGTGELFF.